A selection of T cell receptor beta chains follows, all from one sample in a study of patients and donors after allogeneic stem cell transplantation. Each CDR3 protein is one row after TCRdb ran MiXCR on the RT-PCR reads. Seen here are 800,000 to 1,000,000 distinct CDR3 sequences, roughly 17% observed once, and the top ten hold 5% to 7.5%. The sample was blood, either unsorted or a sorted T cell fraction (not recorded which). The receptors were sampled from a human donor who was either an allogeneic HSCT recipient or a stem cell or donor lymphocyte infusion donor (not recorded which). It is not recorded whose cells these are; they may come from a transplant donor. The CDR3 runs from the conserved cysteine through the conserved F or W. D genes are given only for firm matches. Rows give clone size only sometimes, using once, few, many, or a class for an expanded clone.

J: TRBJ2-6
V: TRBV5-1
D: -
size: -
length: 16
CDR3: CASSGGQLSGANVLTF
DNA: TGCGCCAGCAGCGGAGGACAGCTCTCTGGGGCCAACGTCCTGACTTTC

J: TRBJ2-3
V: TRBV2
D: -
size: -
length: 13
CDR3: CASMSGRLGTQYF
DNA: TGTGCCAGCATGTCAGGTAGACTCGGTACGCAGTATTTT

J: TRBJ2-7
V: TRBV2
D: TRBD1
size: -
length: 13
CDR3: CASSGWTGDEQYF
DNA: TGTGCCAGCAGTGGTTGGACAGGGGACGAGCAGTACTTC

J: TRBJ2-7
V: TRBV3-1
D: TRBD2
size: many
length: 14
CDR3: CASSQRTSSIEQYF
DNA: TGTGCCAGCAGCCAACGGACTAGCAGCATCGAGCAGTACTTC

J: TRBJ2-7
V: TRBV6-6
D: TRBD2
size: -
length: 12
CDR3: CATRTSSYEQYF
DNA: TGTGCCACCAGGACTAGTTCCTACGAGCAGTACTTC

J: TRBJ2-6
V: TRBV9
D: -
size: -
length: 16
CDR3: CASSVVAPTGANVLTF
DNA: TGTGCCAGCAGCGTAGTAGCGCCAACTGGGGCCAACGTCCTGACTTTC

J: TRBJ1-5
V: TRBV12-3/TRBV12-4
D: -
size: -
length: 16
CDR3: CASTHRRGVSNQPQHF
DNA: TGTGCCAGCACCCACAGGCGAGGGGTAAGCAATCAGCCCCAGCATTTT

J: TRBJ1-1
V: TRBV5-1
D: TRBD1
size: -
length: 17
CDR3: CASSLGGQGFVGTEAFF
DNA: TGCGCCAGCAGCTTGGGCGGACAGGGCTTTGTAGGCACTGAAGCTTTCTTT

J: TRBJ2-7
V: TRBV7-9
D: -
size: -
length: 15
CDR3: CASSLNWRQDYEQYF
DNA: TGTGCCAGCAGCTTAAATTGGCGGCAGGACTACGAGCAGTACTTC

J: TRBJ1-2
V: TRBV7-2
D: -
size: few
length: 15
CDR3: CASSLDRNPNYGYTF
DNA: TGTGCCAGCAGCTTAGATAGGAATCCTAACTATGGCTACACCTTC

J: TRBJ2-7
V: TRBV11-3
D: -
size: -
length: 14
CDR3: CASSFPEVSYEQYF
DNA: TGTGCCAGCAGCTTCCCCGAAGTCTCCTACGAGCAGTACTTC

J: TRBJ1-6
V: TRBV30
D: -
size: -
length: 11
CDR3: CAWSRASPLHF
DNA: TGTGCCTGGAGTAGGGCTTCACCCCTCCACTTT

J: TRBJ1-4
V: TRBV20-1
D: -
size: -
length: 16
CDR3: CSAKGHLPPNSAKLFF
DNA: TGCAGTGCTAAAGGACACCTTCCTCCTAACAGTGCAAAACTGTTTTTT

J: TRBJ1-6
V: TRBV7-8
D: TRBD1
size: -
length: 16
CDR3: CASSQRTGGGNSPLHF
DNA: TGTGCCAGCAGCCAACGGACAGGGGGGGGAAATTCACCCCTCCACTTT

J: TRBJ2-5
V: TRBV25-1
D: TRBD2
size: few
length: 15
CDR3: CASSEAGGEEETQYF
DNA: TGTGCCAGCAGTGAGGCGGGAGGAGAGGAAGAGACCCAGTACTTC

J: TRBJ1-1
V: TRBV24-1
D: -
size: -
length: 13
CDR3: CATSGTGQTGAFF
DNA: TGTGCCACCAGTGGAACAGGCCAGACAGGAGCTTTCTTT

J: TRBJ2-3
V: TRBV24-1
D: -
size: many
length: 10
CDR3: CATNTGTQYF
DNA: TGTGCCACCAACACCGGGACGCAGTATTTT

J: TRBJ2-1
V: TRBV6-4
D: -
size: few
length: 15
CDR3: CASSDSAGGEDEQFF
DNA: TGTGCCAGCAGTGACTCGGCCGGGGGAGAAGATGAGCAGTTCTTC

J: TRBJ2-4
V: TRBV12-3/TRBV12-4
D: -
size: few
length: 16
CDR3: CASSSLGGQGKNIQYF
DNA: TGTGCCAGCAGTTCCCTCGGGGGGCAGGGCAAAAACATTCAGTACTTC

J: TRBJ2-1
V: TRBV12-3/TRBV12-4
D: TRBD1
size: -
length: 15
CDR3: CASRRDRGTYNEQFF
DNA: TGTGCCAGCAGGCGGGACAGGGGGACCTACAATGAGCAGTTCTTC

J: TRBJ2-3
V: TRBV4-2
D: TRBD2
size: -
length: 16
CDR3: CASSQGGLAGADTQYF
DNA: TGTGCCAGCAGCCAAGGGGGACTAGCGGGAGCGGATACGCAGTATTTT

J: TRBJ2-3
V: TRBV5-1
D: -
size: -
length: 15
CDR3: CASSLETTSTDTQYF
DNA: TGCGCCAGCAGCTTGGAGACTACTAGCACAGATACGCAGTATTTT

J: TRBJ2-1
V: TRBV3-1
D: TRBD2
size: -
length: 16
CDR3: CASSQLLAGGNNEQFF
DNA: TGTGCCAGCAGCCAGTTACTAGCGGGAGGGAACAATGAGCAGTTCTTC

J: TRBJ2-3
V: TRBV2
D: -
size: few
length: 14
CDR3: CASSEVSQTDTQYF
DNA: TGTGCCAGCAGTGAGGTTTCCCAGACAGATACGCAGTATTTT

J: TRBJ1-5
V: TRBV6-1
D: -
size: few
length: 15
CDR3: CASRGTESSYQPQHF
DNA: TGTGCCAGCAGGGGGACGGAGAGTTCCTATCAGCCCCAGCATTTT

J: TRBJ1-6
V: TRBV6-1
D: -
size: few
length: 16
CDR3: CASSEQTVAYNSPLHF
DNA: TGTGCCAGCAGTGAACAGACCGTCGCTTATAATTCACCCCTCCACTTT

J: TRBJ1-5
V: TRBV12-3/TRBV12-4
D: TRBD1
size: few
length: 16
CDR3: CASSTNRGSKNQPQHF
DNA: TGTGCCAGCAGTACAAACAGGGGTTCAAAGAATCAGCCCCAGCATTTT

J: TRBJ2-3
V: TRBV29-1
D: TRBD2
size: -
length: 15
CDR3: CSVGATSGGTDTQYF
DNA: TGCAGCGTGGGAGCGACTAGCGGGGGCACAGATACGCAGTATTTT

J: TRBJ2-3
V: TRBV19
D: -
size: -
length: 15
CDR3: CASRRRESISDTQYF
DNA: TGTGCCAGTAGGAGACGGGAGTCTATCTCAGATACGCAGTATTTT

J: TRBJ2-3
V: TRBV4-2
D: -
size: few
length: 15
CDR3: CASSQEMLAHDTQYF
DNA: TGTGCCAGCAGCCAAGAAATGCTAGCCCACGATACGCAGTATTTT

J: TRBJ2-4
V: TRBV12-3/TRBV12-4
D: -
size: -
length: 15
CDR3: CASSFGREPGNIQYF
DNA: TGTGCCAGCAGTTTCGGTCGGGAGCCGGGAAACATTCAGTACTTC

J: TRBJ2-7
V: TRBV11-2
D: -
size: few
length: 13
CDR3: CASSEYYSDEQYF
DNA: TGTGCCAGCAGCGAATACTACAGTGACGAGCAGTACTTC

J: TRBJ2-7
V: TRBV12-3/TRBV12-4
D: TRBD2
size: many
length: 15
CDR3: CASSRTSGSSYEQYF
DNA: TGTGCCAGCAGCCGGACTAGCGGGAGCTCCTACGAGCAGTACTTC

J: TRBJ2-1
V: TRBV11-2
D: TRBD2
size: many
length: 14
CDR3: CASSLGKTSGSRFF
DNA: TGTGCCAGCAGCTTAGGGAAGACTAGCGGGAGTAGGTTCTTC

J: TRBJ2-1
V: TRBV5-1
D: -
size: few
length: 13
CDR3: CASSLSGGLEQFF
DNA: TGCGCCAGCAGCTTGTCGGGGGGCCTTGAGCAGTTCTTC

J: TRBJ1-5
V: TRBV2
D: -
size: -
length: 14
CDR3: CASSGAGSRQPQHF
DNA: TGTGCCAGCAGTGGGGCAGGTTCTCGTCAGCCCCAGCATTTT

J: TRBJ2-5
V: TRBV11-2
D: -
size: few
length: 16
CDR3: CASSLDPPGARETQYF
DNA: TGTGCCAGCAGCTTAGATCCCCCGGGAGCGAGAGAGACCCAGTACTTC

J: TRBJ1-1
V: TRBV5-1
D: -
size: few
length: 14
CDR3: CASTRATANTEAFF
DNA: TGCGCCAGCACCCGAGCCACAGCGAACACTGAAGCTTTCTTT

J: TRBJ2-3
V: TRBV25-1
D: TRBD1
size: -
length: 16
CDR3: CASSVVRTGWTDTQYF
DNA: TGTGCCAGCAGTGTAGTAAGGACAGGGTGGACAGATACGCAGTATTTT

J: TRBJ2-7
V: TRBV12-3/TRBV12-4
D: TRBD1
size: many
length: 15
CDR3: CASSLGGTGAYEQYF
DNA: TGTGCCAGCAGTTTAGGAGGGACAGGGGCCTACGAGCAGTACTTC

J: TRBJ2-1
V: TRBV4-1
D: -
size: few
length: 11
CDR3: CASSQAMGKFF
DNA: TGCGCCAGCAGCCAAGCTATGGGGAAGTTCTTC

J: TRBJ2-1
V: TRBV7-9
D: TRBD2
size: few
length: 17
CDR3: CASSLGGLAGTYNEQFF
DNA: TGTGCCAGCAGCTTGGGGGGGCTAGCGGGAACCTACAATGAGCAGTTCTTC

J: TRBJ1-2
V: TRBV12-5
D: -
size: many
length: 12
CDR3: CASGLGDYGYTF
DNA: TGTGCTAGTGGTTTGGGGGACTATGGCTACACCTTC

J: TRBJ2-5
V: TRBV5-1
D: -
size: many
length: 14
CDR3: CASSLRGRGETQYF
DNA: TGCGCCAGCAGCTTGAGGGGTCGTGGAGAGACCCAGTACTTC

J: TRBJ1-2
V: TRBV4-3
D: -
size: few
length: 15
CDR3: CASSQDVGPSYGYTF
DNA: TGCGCCAGCAGCCAAGATGTCGGCCCCAGCTATGGCTACACCTTC

J: TRBJ2-7
V: TRBV5-1
D: -
size: few
length: 13
CDR3: CASSLVVGQVDHF
DNA: TGCGCCAGCAGCTTGGTGGTTGGTCAGGTCGATCACTTC

J: TRBJ1-2
V: TRBV4-1
D: -
size: -
length: 16
CDR3: CASSQRSEAGGYGYTF
DNA: TGCGCCAGCAGCCAACGGAGTGAAGCTGGAGGCTATGGCTACACCTTC

J: TRBJ2-2
V: TRBV4-1
D: -
size: -
length: 13
CDR3: CASSQAGAGELFF
DNA: TGCGCCAGCAGCCAAGCTGGGGCGGGGGAGCTGTTTTTT

J: TRBJ2-1
V: TRBV4-3
D: -
size: many
length: 16
CDR3: CASSQDGRPRDNEQFF
DNA: TGCGCCAGCAGCCAAGATGGGAGGCCTCGCGACAATGAGCAGTTCTTC